This T cell receptor beta chain was obtained from a study of T cell responses to AZD1222 COVID-19 vaccine. Germline V gene sequence: CDR1 KGHSH, CDR2 LQKENI. This CDR3 contains 13 residues. With 6 bases clipped from V and 5 bases from J, the junction kept 6 bases outside the gene matches. Pooling covered second doses at about 4 or about 12 weeks. The assay was immunoSEQ multiplex PCR, and TCRdb's table has in-frame clones only and misses some. The data contain more than 100,000 clones, 91% of them seen just once; the ten biggest clones take up about 1.9%. For this clone: Its antigen is undetermined.

Whole-study findings and limits: Spike-specific TCR breadth and depth were elevated following two AZD1222 doses.

This receptor was identified in an adult who received the AZD1222 COVID-19 vaccine. This chain uses TRBV18 with TRBJ1-1; 7 bases map to TRBD1. Sequencing was performed on peripheral blood, taken 28 days after the second AZD1222 dose. The CDR3 bases are TGTGCCAGCTCTCCCCAGGGGGGGACTGAAGCTTTCTTT. This encodes CASSPQGGTEAFF.